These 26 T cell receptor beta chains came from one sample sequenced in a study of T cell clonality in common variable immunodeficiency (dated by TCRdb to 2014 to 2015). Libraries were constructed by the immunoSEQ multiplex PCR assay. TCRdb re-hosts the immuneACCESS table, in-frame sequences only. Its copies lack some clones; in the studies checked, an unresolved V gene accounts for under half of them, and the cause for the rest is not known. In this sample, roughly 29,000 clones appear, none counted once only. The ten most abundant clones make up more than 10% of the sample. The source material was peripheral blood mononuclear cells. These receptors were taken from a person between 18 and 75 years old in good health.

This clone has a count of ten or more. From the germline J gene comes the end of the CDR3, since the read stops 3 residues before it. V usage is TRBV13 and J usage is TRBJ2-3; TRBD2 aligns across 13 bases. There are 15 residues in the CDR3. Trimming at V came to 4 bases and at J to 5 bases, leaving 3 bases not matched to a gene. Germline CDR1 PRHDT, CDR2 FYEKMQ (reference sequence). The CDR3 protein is CASSYRTSGRDTQYF. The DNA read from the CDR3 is TGTGCCAGCAGCTACCGGACTAGCGGGAGAGATACG.

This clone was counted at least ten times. The CDR3 bases that were read are TGTGCCAGTAGAGATAGGACAGGGGGCAGCTCCTATAATTCACCC. Its protein product is CASRDRTGGSSYNSP. The CDR3, in full, reads CASRDRTGGSSYNSPLHF. This sequence joins TRBV19 and TRBJ1-6; the match to TRBD1 covers 11 bases. The read halts 3 residues ahead of the CDR3 end, with the missing end drawn from the germline J gene. Losses at the gene ends were 6 bases for V and 0 bases for J; bases not matched to a gene: 7. Germline V lookup: CDR1 LNHDA, CDR2 SQIVND (reference sequence). The CDR3 contains 18 residues.

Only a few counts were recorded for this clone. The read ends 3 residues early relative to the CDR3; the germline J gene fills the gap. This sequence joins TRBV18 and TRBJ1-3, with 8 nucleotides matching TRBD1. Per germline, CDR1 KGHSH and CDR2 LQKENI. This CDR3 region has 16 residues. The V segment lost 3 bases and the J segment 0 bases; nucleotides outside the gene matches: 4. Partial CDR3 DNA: TGTGCCAGCTCACCGGGGACAGGATCCTCTGGAAACACC. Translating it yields CASSPGTGSSGNT. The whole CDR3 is CASSPGTGSSGNTIYF.

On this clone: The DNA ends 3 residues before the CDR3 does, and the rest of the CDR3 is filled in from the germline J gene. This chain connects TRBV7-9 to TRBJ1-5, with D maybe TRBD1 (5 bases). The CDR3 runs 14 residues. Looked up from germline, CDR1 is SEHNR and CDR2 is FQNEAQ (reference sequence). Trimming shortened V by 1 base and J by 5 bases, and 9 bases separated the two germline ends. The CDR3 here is CASSLGGRDQPQHF. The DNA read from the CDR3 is TGTGCCAGCAGCTTAGGGGGCAGGGATCAGCCC.

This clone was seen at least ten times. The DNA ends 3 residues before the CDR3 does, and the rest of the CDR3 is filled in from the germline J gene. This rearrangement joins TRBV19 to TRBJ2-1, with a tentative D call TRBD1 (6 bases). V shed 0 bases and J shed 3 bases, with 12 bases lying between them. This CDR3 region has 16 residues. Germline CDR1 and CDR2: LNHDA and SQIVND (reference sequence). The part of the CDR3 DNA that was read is TGTGCCAGTAGTATAGATCAGGGGACCTACTACAATGAG. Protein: CASSIDQGTYYNE. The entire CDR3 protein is CASSIDQGTYYNEQFF.

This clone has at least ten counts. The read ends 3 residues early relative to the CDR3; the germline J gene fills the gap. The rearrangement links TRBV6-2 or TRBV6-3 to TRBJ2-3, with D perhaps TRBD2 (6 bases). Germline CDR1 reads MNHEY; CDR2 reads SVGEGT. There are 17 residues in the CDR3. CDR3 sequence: CASSYSIRSGREETQYF. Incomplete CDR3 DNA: TGTGCCAGCAGTTACTCGATCCGTAGCGGTAGGGAGGAGACG.

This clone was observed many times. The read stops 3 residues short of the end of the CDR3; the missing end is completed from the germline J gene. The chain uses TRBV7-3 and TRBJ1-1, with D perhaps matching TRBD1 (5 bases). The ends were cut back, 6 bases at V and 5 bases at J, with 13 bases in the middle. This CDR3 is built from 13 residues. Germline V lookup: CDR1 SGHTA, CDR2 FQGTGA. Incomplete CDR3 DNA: TGTGCCAGCAGGTCGGGGGGGGGAACTGAA. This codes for CASRSGGGTE. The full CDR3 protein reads CASRSGGGTEAFF.

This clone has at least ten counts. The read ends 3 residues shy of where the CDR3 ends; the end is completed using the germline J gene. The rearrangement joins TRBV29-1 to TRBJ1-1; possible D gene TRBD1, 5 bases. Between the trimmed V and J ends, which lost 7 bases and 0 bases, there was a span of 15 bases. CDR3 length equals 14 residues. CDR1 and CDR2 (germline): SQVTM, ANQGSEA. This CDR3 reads CSALTGGVNTEAFF. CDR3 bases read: TGCAGCGCTCTAACGGGGGGGGTGAACACTGAA.

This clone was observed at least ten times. The CDR3 DNA, read in part, is TGCAGTGCTAGAGAAGCCGAGGGGGGGGCCTACGAG. Encoded protein: CSAREAEGGAYE. The full CDR3 is CSAREAEGGAYEQYF. The V gene is TRBV20-1, the J gene TRBJ2-7; weak D call: TRBD2 (7 bases). The CDR3 end is not reached by the read, which stops 3 residues before it; the germline J gene fills it in. CDR3 length equals 15 residues. Trimming took off 0 bases at V and 2 bases at J, with 14 bases between the two ends. Germline-derived CDR1 and CDR2 are DFQATT and SNEGSKA (reference sequence).

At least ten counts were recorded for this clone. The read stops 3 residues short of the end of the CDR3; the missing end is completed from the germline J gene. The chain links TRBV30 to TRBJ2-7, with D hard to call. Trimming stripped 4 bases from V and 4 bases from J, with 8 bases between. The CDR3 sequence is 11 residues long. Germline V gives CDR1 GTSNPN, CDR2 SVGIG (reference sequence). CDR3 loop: CAWMTGYEQYF. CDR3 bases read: TGTGCCTGGATGACGGGTTACGAG. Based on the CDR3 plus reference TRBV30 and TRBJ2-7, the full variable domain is SQTIHQWPATLVQPVGSPLSLECTVEGTSNPNLYWYRQAAGRGLQLLFYSVGIGQISSEVPQNLSASRPQDRQFILSSKKLLLSDSGFYLCAWMTGYEQYFGPGTRLTVT.

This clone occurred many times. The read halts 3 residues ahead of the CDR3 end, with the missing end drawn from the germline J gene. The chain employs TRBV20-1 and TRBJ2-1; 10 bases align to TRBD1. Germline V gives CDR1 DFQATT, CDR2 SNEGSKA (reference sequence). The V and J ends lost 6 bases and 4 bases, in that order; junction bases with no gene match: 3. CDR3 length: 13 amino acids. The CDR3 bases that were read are TGCAGTGCACCGGGACAGGGGTACAATGAG. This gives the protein CSAPGQGYNE. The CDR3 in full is CSAPGQGYNEQFF.

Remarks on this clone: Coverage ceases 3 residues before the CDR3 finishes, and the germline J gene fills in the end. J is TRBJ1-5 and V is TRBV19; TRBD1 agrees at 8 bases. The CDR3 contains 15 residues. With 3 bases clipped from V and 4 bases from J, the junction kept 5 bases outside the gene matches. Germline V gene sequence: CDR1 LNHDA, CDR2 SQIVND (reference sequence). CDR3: CASSIMGQDNQPQHF. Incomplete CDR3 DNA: TGTGCCAGTAGTATTATGGGACAGGATAATCAGCCC. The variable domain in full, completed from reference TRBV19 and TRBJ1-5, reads DGGITQSPKYLFRKEGQNVTLSCEQNLNHDAMYWYRQDPGQGLRLIYYSQIVNDFQKGDIAEGYSVSREKKESFPLTVTSAQKNPTAFYLCASSIMGQDNQPQHFGDGTRLSIL.

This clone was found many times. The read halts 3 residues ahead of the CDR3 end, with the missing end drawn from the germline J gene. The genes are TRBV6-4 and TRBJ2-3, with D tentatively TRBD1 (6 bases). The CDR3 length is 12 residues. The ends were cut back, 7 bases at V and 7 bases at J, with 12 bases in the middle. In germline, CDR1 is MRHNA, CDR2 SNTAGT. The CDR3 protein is CASNLRGYTQYF. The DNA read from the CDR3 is TGTGCCAGCAACCTCAGGGGATATACG.

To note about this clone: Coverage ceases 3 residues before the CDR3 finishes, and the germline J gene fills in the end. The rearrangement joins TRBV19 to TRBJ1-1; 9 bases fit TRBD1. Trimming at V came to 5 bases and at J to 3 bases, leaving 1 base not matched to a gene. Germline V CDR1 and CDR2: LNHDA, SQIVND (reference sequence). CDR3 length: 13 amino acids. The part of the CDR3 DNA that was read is TGTGCCAGTAGTTGGGACAGGGACACTGAA. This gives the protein CASSWDRDTE. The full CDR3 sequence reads CASSWDRDTEAFF.

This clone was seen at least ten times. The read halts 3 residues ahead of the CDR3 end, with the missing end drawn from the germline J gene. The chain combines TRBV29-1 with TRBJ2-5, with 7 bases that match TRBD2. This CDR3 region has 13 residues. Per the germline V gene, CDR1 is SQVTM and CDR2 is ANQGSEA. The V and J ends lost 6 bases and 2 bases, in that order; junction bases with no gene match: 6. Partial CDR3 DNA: TGCAGCGTGATAACTAGCGATCAAGAGACC. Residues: CSVITSDQET. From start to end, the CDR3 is CSVITSDQETQYF.

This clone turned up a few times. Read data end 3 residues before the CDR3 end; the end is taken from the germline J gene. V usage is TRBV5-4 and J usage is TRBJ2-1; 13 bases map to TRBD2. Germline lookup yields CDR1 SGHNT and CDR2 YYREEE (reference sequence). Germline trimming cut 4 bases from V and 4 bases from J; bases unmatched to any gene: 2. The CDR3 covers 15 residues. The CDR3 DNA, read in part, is TGTGCCAGCAGCCCGACTAGCGGGGGGTACAATGAG. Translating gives CASSPTSGGYNE. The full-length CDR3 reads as CASSPTSGGYNEQFF. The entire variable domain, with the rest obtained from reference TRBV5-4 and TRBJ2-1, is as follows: ETGVTQSPTHLIKTRGQQVTLRCSSQSGHNTVSWYQQALGQGPQFIFQYYREEENGRGNFPPRFSGLQFPNYSSELNVNALELDDSALYLCASSPTSGGYNEQFFGPGTRLTVL.

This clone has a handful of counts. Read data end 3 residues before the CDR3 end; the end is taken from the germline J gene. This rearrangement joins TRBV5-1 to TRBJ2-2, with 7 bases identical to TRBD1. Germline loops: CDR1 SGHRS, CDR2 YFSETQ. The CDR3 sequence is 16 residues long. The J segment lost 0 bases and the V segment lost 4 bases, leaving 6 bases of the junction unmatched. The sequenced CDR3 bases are TGCGCCAGCAGCCTCGAGGGACAGACGAACACCGGGGAG. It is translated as CASSLEGQTNTGE. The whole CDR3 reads CASSLEGQTNTGELFF.

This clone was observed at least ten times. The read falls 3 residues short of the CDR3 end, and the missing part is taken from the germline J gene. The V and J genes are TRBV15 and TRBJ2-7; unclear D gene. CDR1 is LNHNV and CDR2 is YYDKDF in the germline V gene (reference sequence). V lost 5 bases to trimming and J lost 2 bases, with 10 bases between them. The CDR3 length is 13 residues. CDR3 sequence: CATSDLSTYEQYF. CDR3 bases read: TGTGCCACCAGCGACCTTAGCACCTACGAG.

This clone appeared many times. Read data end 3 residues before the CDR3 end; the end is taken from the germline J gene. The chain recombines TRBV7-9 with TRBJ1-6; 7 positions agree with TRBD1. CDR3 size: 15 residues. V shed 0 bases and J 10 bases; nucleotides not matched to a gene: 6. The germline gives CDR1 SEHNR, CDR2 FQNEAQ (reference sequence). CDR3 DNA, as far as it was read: TGTGCCAGCAGCTTAGCAGAAGACAGGGAGTCACCC. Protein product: CASSLAEDRESP. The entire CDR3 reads CASSLAEDRESPLHF. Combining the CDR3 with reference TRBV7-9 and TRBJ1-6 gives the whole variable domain DTGVSQNPRHKITKRGQNVTFRCDPISEHNRLYWYRQTLGQGPEFLTYFQNEAQLEKSRLLSDRFSAERPKGSFSTLEIQRTEQGDSAMYLCASSLAEDRESPLHFGNGTRLTVT.

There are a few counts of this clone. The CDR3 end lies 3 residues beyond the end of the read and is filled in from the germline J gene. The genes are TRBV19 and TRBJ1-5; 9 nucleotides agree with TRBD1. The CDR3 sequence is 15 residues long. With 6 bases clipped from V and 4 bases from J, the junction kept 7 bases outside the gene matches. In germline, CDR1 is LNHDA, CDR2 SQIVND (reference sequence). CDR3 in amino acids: CASRRDRVGNQPQHF. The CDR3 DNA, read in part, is TGTGCCAGTAGGCGGGACAGGGTAGGGAATCAGCCC.

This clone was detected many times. CDR3: CASSPAPQPLSELFF. Incomplete CDR3 DNA: TGTGCCAGCAGCCCGGCCCCACAGCCCTTGTCGGAA. The J gene is TRBJ1-4, the V gene TRBV7-8, with D unclear. The read gets to within 3 residues of the CDR3 end, and the germline J gene fills in the rest. The CDR3 spans 15 residues. The germline CDR1 and CDR2 sequences are SGHVS and FQNEAQ.

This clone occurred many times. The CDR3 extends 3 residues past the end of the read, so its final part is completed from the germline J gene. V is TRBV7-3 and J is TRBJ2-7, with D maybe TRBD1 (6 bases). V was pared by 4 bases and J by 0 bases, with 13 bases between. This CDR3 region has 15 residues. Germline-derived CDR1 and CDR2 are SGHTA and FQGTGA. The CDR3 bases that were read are TGTGCCAGCAGCTCAAGGGAAGGGGGCTCCTACGAG. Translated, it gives CASSSREGGSYE. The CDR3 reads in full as CASSSREGGSYEQYF.

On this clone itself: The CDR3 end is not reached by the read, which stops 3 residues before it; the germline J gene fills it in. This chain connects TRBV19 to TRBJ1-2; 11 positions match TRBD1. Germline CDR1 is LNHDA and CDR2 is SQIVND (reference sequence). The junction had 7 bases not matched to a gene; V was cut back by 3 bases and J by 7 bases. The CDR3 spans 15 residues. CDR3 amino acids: CASSMGQGVLFGYTF. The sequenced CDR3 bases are TGTGCCAGTAGTATGGGACAGGGGGTTCTTTTTGGC.

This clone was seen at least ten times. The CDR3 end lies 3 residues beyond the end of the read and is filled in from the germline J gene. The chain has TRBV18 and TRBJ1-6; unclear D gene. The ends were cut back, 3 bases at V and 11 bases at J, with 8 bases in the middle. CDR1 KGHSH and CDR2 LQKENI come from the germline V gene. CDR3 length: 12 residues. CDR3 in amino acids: CASSPGAPPLHF. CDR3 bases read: TGTGCCAGCTCACCGGGCGCGCCACCC.

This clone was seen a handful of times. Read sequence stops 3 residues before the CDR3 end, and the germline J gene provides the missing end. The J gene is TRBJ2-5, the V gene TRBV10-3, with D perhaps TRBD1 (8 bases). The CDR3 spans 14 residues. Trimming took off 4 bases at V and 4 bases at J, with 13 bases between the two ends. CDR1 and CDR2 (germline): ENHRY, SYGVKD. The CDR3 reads CAISGNRGGETQYF. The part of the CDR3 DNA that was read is TGTGCCATCAGTGGAAACAGGGGGGGAGAGACC.

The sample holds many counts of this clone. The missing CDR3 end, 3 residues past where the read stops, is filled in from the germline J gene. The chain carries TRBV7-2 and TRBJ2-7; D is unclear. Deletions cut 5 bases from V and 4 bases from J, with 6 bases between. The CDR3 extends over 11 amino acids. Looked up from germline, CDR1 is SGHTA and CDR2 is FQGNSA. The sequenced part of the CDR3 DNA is TGTGCCAGCAGCCCAAATTACGAG. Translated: CASSPNYE. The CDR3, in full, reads CASSPNYEQYF.